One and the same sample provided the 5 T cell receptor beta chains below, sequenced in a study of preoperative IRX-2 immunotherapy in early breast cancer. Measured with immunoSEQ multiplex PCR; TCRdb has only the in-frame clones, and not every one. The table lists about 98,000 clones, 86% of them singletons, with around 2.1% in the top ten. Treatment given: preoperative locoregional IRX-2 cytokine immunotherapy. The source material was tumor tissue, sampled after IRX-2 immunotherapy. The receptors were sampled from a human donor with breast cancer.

CDR3 sequence reads: CASSLIRRTGTESYEQYF. CDR3 DNA sequence: TGTGCCAGCTCACTTATCCGGCGAACCGGGACAGAATCCTACGAGCAGTACTTC. The V gene is TRBV18, the J gene TRBJ2-7, with 7 bases matching TRBD1. Germline V gene data show CDR1 as KGHSH and CDR2 as LQKENI. With V trimmed by 4 bases and J by 1 base, 16 bases remained unmatched. The CDR3 spans 18 residues.

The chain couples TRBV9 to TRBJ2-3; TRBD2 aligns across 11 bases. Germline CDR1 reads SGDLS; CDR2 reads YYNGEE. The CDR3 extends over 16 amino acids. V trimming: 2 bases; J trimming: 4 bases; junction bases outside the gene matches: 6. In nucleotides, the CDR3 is TGTGCCAGCAGCGTCCTTAGCGGGAGGGTTGCAGATACGCAGTATTTT. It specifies CASSVLSGRVADTQYF.

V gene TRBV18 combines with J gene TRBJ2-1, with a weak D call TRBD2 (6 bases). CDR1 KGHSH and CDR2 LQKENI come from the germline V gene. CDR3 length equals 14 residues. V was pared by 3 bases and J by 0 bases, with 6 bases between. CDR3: CASSPGSSYNEQFF. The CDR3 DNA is TGTGCCAGCTCACCCGGGAGCTCCTACAATGAGCAGTTCTTC.

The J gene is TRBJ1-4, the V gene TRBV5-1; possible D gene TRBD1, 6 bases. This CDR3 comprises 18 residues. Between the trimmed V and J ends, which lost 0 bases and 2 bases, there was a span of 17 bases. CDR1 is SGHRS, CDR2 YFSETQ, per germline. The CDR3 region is CASSLDPPGVGTNEKLFF. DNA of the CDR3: TGCGCCAGCAGCTTGGACCCCCCAGGGGTTGGTACTAATGAAAAACTGTTTTTT.

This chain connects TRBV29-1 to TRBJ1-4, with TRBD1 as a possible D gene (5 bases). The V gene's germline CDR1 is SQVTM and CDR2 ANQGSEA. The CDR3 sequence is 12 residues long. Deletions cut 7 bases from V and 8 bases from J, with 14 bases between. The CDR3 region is CSAGTGVEKLFF. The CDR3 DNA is TGCAGCGCTGGAACGGGGGTAGAAAAACTGTTTTTT. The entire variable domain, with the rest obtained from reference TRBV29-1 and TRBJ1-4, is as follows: SAVISQKPSRDICQRGTSLTIQCQVDSQVTMMFWYRQQPGQSLTLIATANQGSEATYESGFVIDKFPISRPNLTFSTLTVSNMSPEDSSIYLCSAGTGVEKLFFGSGTQLSVL.